This is a list of T cell receptor beta chains from one sample in a study of blood T cells in healthy people across ages. A single record per CDR3 protein comes from TCRdb applying MiXCR to the 5' RACE reads. This table has over a million distinct CDR3 sequences, under 55% appearing once. Sequencing was performed on blood. These receptors all come from a woman aged 18-30 years in good health. Each CDR3 is given without its conserved first and last residue. The order of the fields is CDR3 length, V gene, D gene, CDR3 protein. The D gene is left open where the match is weak.

>13|TRBV20-1|-
SARGRKPTNQPQH
>11|TRBV29-1|-
SGLGGAHNEQF
>14|TRBV7-9|TRBD1
ASSPGRQGDPYEQY
>11|TRBV12-3/TRBV12-4|-
ASSLEAQDTQY
>11|TRBV20-1|TRBD1
SAIRQGSSPLH
>13|TRBV20-1|TRBD2
SARFPRGRVGEQF
>12|TRBV5-1|-
ASSTPSSYNEQY
>12|TRBV6-5|-
ASSYGGLNYGYT
>15|TRBV6-5|TRBD1
ASSYIGPGQGSRKLF
>13|TRBV4-2|-
ASSQVRGIGETQY
>13|TRBV7-9|-
ASSLGDRSNQPQH
>11|TRBV10-3|TRBD1
AIGTGGNQPQH
>11|TRBV30|-
AWSRGQGRGAF
>14|TRBV6-2/TRBV6-3|-
ASSYSVARGSYEQY
>12|TRBV13|-
ASSLFYGEYEQY
>10|TRBV19|-
ASSMKGYEQY
>14|TRBV4-2|-
ASSQDRDRTNYEQY
>13|TRBV6-5|TRBD1
ASSLSTGANYGYT
>12|TRBV6-5|-
ASSRGTEYREQY
>12|TRBV4-3|-
ASSQEEGDYEQY
>12|TRBV12-3/TRBV12-4|-
ASTLEGKRDTQY
>15|TRBV4-3|-
ASSQGPMGGKNTEAF
>11|TRBV20-1|-
SARDPLTPEQF
>13|TRBV20-1|TRBD2
SARGGSGYYNEQF
>13|TRBV10-2|TRBD1
ASIGQGAGANVLT
>15|TRBV5-1|-
ASSLVAPGVARNTIY
>11|TRBV20-1|TRBD1
SVTTGGTYGYT
>11|TRBV12-3/TRBV12-4|TRBD1
ASRQGIEETQY
>15|TRBV2|-
ASSELGPRGSGGELF
>12|TRBV6-2/TRBV6-3|-
ASRPRQVTQAQH
>13|TRBV27|-
ASSLRGGLVYGYT
>13|TRBV5-1|-
ASSLVAPMNTEAF
>14|TRBV20-1|TRBD2
SARTSGRVETGELF
>12|TRBV6-2/TRBV6-3|-
ASRPTGRAGELF
>13|TRBV12-3/TRBV12-4|-
ASIIAGRSDGELF
>15|TRBV4-1|TRBD1
ASSPLWTGGISSGYT